Shown below are 3 T cell receptor beta chains from a single sample sequenced in a study of control samples from healthy donors and cancer patients. Using immunoSEQ multiplex PCR, the repertoire was profiled, and TCRdb retains in-frame clones only, with some absent. The repertoire consists of 98,000 or so clones, with approximately 81% occurring once and the leading ten covering roughly a tenth. The material sequenced was blood. The receptors come from a woman aged 25 to 39 in good health.

The chain links TRBV14 to TRBJ2-2; maybe TRBD1 (6 bases). The germline V gene encodes CDR1 SGHDN and CDR2 FVKESK. The germline V and J ends were trimmed by 4 bases and 5 bases, with 17 bases remaining between them. The CDR3 sequence is 16 residues long. The chain's CDR3 is CASSRRPGQQTGELFF. CDR3 nucleotides: TGTGCCAGCAGCCGACGACCGGGACAACAGACCGGGGAGCTGTTTTTT.

The rearrangement joins TRBV29-1 to TRBJ1-6, with D tentatively TRBD1 (6 bases). The germline V gene encodes CDR1 SQVTM and CDR2 ANQGSEA. The CDR3 loop spans 13 amino acids. CDR3 region: CSGWTAYNSPLHF. The CDR3 bases are TGCAGTGGGTGGACAGCCTATAATTCACCCCTCCACTTT.

This clone was observed a single time. The chain couples TRBV4-2 to TRBJ1-4, with D tentatively TRBD1 (5 bases). CDR1 and CDR2 from the germline V gene are LGHNA and YNFKEQ. The length of the CDR3 is 15 residues. Trimming removed 3 bases from V and 8 bases from J, with 16 bases in between. The CDR3 loop is CASSQATQGGEKLFF. The CDR3, as DNA: TGTGCCAGCAGCCAGGCGACCCAGGGTGGCGAAAAACTGTTTTTT.